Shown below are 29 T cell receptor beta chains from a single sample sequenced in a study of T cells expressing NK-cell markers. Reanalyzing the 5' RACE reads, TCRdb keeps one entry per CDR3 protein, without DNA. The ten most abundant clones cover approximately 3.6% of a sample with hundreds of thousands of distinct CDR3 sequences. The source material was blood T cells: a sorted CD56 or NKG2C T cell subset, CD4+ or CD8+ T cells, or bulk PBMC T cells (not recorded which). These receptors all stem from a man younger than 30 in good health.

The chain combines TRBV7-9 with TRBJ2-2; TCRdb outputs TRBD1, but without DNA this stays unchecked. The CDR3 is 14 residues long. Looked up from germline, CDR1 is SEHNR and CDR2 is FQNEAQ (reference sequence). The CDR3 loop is CASSLTGTTGELFF. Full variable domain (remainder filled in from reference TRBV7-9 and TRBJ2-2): DTGVSQNPRHKITKRGQNVTFRCDPISEHNRLYWYRQTLGQGPEFLTYFQNEAQLEKSRLLSDRFSAERPKGSFSTLEIQRTEQGDSAMYLCASSLTGTTGELFFGEGSRLTVL.

CDR3 protein: CSAMRVSPLRSEQFF. The gene calls are TRBV20-1 and TRBJ2-1; TCRdb gives TRBD1 as the D gene, but with no DNA this cannot be confirmed. The V gene's germline CDR1 is DFQATT and CDR2 SNEGSKA (reference sequence). The CDR3 runs 15 residues.

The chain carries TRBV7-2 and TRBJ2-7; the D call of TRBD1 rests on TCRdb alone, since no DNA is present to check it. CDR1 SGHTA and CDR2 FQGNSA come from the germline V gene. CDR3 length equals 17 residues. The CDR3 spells CASSLEAPVSIYYEQYF.

The CDR3 region is CASSWVIEGPLEQYF. The chain is built from TRBV7-9 and TRBJ2-7. The V gene's germline CDR1 is SEHNR and CDR2 FQNEAQ (reference sequence). CDR3 length equals 15 residues.

This chain's CDR3 is CASSLRGGTSGSLGTQYF. This sequence joins TRBV9 and TRBJ2-3; absent DNA, TCRdb's TRBD2 call cannot be checked. The CDR3 is made up of 18 amino acids. CDR1 and CDR2 from the germline V gene are SGDLS and YYNGEE.

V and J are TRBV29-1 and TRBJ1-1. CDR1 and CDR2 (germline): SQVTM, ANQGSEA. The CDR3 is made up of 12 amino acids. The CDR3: CSVKRLNTEAFF.

The CDR3 region is CASSPSTSGYNEQFF. The chain couples TRBV5-1 to TRBJ2-1; TCRdb's D call of TRBD1 is untestable without DNA. Germline V gives CDR1 SGHRS, CDR2 YFSETQ. The CDR3 spans 15 residues. Combining the CDR3 with reference TRBV5-1 and TRBJ2-1 gives the whole variable domain KAGVTQTPRYLIKTRGQQVTLSCSPISGHRSVSWYQQTPGQGLQFLFEYFSETQRNKGNFPGRFSGRQFSNSRSEMNVSTLELGDSALYLCASSPSTSGYNEQFFGPGTRLTVL.

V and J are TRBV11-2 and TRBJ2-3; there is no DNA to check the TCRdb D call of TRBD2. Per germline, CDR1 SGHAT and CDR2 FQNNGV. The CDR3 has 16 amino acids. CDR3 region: CASTRRRGRAGDTQYF.

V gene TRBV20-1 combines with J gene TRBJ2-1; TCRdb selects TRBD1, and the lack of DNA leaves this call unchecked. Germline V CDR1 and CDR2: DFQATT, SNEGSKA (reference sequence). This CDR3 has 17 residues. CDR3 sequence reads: CSARAFSGTARANEQFF.

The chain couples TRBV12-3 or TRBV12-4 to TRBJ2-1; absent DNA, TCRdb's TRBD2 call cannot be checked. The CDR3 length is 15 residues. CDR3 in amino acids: CASTPMGPEGNEQFF.

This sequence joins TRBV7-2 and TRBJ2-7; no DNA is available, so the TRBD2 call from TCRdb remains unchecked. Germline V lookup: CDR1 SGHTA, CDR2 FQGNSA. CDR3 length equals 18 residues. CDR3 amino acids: CASSLARLAGSPLYEQYF.

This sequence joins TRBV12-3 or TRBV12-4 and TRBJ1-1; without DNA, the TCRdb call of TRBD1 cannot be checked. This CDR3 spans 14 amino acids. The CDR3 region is CASRDTNRFLEAFF.

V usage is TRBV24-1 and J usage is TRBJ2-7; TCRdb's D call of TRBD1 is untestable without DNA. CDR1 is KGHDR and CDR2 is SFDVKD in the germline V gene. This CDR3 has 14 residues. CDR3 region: CATSDRTGRDEQYF.

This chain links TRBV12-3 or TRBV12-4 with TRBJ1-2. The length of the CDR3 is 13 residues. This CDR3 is CASSLQYGYGYTF.

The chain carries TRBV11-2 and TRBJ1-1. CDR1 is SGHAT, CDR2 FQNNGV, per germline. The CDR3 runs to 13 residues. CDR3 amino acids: CASSVAENTEAFF.

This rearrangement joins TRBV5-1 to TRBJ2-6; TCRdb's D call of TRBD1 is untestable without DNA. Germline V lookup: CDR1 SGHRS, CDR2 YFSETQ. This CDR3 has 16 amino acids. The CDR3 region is CASSDGGGSGANVLTF.

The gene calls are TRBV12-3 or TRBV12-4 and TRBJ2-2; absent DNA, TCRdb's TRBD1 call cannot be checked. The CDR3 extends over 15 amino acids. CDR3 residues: CASSTRPGEAGELFF.

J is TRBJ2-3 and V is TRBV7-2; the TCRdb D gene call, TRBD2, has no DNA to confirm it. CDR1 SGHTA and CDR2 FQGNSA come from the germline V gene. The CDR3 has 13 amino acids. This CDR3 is CASNTSPADTQYF.

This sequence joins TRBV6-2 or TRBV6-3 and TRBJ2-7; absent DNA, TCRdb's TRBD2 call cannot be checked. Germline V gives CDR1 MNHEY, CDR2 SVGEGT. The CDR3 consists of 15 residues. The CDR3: CASSSRTSGFYEQYF.

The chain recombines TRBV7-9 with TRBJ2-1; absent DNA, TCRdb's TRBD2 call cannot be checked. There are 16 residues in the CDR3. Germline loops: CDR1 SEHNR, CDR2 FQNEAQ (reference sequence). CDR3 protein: CASSLSTSGKDNEQFF.

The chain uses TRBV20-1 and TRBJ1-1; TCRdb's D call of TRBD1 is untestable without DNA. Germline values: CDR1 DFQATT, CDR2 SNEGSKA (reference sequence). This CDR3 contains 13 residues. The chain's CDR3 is CSARDLGTGEAFF.

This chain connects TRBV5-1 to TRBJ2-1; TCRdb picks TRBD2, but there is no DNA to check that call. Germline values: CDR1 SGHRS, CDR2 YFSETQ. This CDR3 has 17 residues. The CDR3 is CASSIEAGDFSYNEQFF.

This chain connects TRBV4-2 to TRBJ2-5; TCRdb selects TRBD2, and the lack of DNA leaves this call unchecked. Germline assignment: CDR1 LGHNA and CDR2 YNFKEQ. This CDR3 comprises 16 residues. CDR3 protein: CASSQEEGLGQETQYF.

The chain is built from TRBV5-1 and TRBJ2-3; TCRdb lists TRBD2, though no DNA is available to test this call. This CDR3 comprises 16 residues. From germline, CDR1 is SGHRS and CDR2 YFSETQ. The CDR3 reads CASSLTSGRAIDTQYF.

The CDR3 is CASRFGTVNSPLHF. The J gene is TRBJ1-6, the V gene TRBV3-1; TCRdb returns TRBD1, unconfirmable since there is no DNA. This CDR3 region has 14 residues. Germline assignment: CDR1 LGHDT and CDR2 YNNKEL (reference sequence). The full variable domain, rest sourced from reference TRBV3-1 and TRBJ1-6, is DTAVSQTPKYLVTQMGNDKSIKCEQNLGHDTMYWYKQDSKKFLKIMFSYNNKELIINETVPNRFSPKSPDKAHLNLHINSLELGDSAVYFCASRFGTVNSPLHFGNGTRLTVT.

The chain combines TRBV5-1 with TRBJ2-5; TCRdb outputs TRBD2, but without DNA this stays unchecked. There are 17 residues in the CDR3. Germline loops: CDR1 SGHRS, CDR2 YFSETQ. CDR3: CASSLVRGASEQETQYF.

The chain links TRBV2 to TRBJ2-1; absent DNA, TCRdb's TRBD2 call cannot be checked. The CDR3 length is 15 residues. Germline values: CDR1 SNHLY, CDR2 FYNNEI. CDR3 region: CASMQAGGRYNEQFF.

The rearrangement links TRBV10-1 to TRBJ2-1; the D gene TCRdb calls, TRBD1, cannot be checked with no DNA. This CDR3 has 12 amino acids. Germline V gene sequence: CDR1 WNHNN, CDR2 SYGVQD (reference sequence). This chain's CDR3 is CATSQGGNEQFF.

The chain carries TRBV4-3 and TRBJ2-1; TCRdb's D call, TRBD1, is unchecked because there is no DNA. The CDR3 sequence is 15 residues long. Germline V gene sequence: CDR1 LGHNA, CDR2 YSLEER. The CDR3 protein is CASSLGGHQGNEQFF.